The sequence of this T cell receptor beta chain was determined in a study of T-cell memory formation after mild COVID-19 (dated by TCRdb to the early 2020s). As for the study more broadly: TCR sequence clusters from the two donors were found to be largely donor specific. Longitudinal TCRalpha and TCRbeta repertoire sequencing tracked T-cell clones expanding and contracting after mild COVID-19 in a couple of donors. The cohort was made up of two young adult volunteers, one female and one male, who were previously healthy.

Turning to this clonotype: Its antigen is unknown. No base-level quality is on record; no much larger clone is a single base apart.

Overall study outcomes, separate from this receptor: Some responding clones were detected in pre-infection memory, suggesting pre-existing cross-reactive memory T cells joined the SARS-CoV-2 response. Contracting CD4+ clones appeared mostly in the CM and EM memory subsets, whereas CD8+ clones were enriched in EMRA. The study covered only two mild cases, and larger cohorts including severe cases with pre-infection samples were considered necessary. Whether the second-wave clones peaking on day 37 were SARS-CoV-2 specific was not confirmed. Balanced CD4/CD8 phenotypes were observed for clones contracting from day 15 to 85, whereas a bias towards CD4+ was observed for a second wave of clones expanding from day 15 to 37.

V was cut back by 5 bases and J by 4 bases, leaving a gap of 11 bases between them. From its cysteine to its phenylalanine, the CDR3 spans 12 amino acids. Only the CDR3 portion is preserved as DNA: 36 bases, with reading frame beginning at the first base. The germline V gene (reference sequence) yields DFQATT for CDR1 and SNEGSKA for CDR2. The data were produced on an Illumina NovaSeq 6000. Using 5'RACE with constant-segment primers, TCRalpha and TCRbeta cDNA libraries were constructed, with sample barcodes and unique molecular identifiers added in the process. RNA was extracted from every sample with Trizol reagent. Amplification of the libraries took two PCR steps, and the second step added a second sample barcode plus Illumina TruSeq adapters. Sequencing of libraries was performed on an Illumina NovaSeq with 2 x 150 bp paired-end reads. The paper's data handling went like this. Reads were demultiplexed and collapsed into UMI-guided consensus sequences with migec v1.2.7. With mixcr v2.1.11, UMI consensuses were aligned to TRA and TRB V and J templates and assembled into clonotypes. A clonotype was counted as expanded or contracted only when both edgeR and NoisET called the clonotype significant, with the noise models trained on biological replicates. edgeR calls used a false discovery rate-adjusted p below 0.01 and a log2 fold-change threshold of 1. As an exploratory analysis of dynamics, max-normalized trajectories of the 1000 most abundant clonotypes were examined with PCA combined with hierarchical clustering. The CD4 or CD8 phenotype of responding clones was assigned using the separately sequenced CD4+ and CD8+ repertoires. The raw public reads went through TCRdb reprocessing: fastp at Q25, MiXCR clone calling, in-frame beta chains kept. Entries are consolidated by CDR3 protein sequence, retaining the most common genes and DNA. None of the V and J calls come from the authors' own analysis; TCRdb made them. The sample records a few hundred thousand distinct CDR3 sequences, 25% to 30% of which are singletons. Clones ranked in the top ten supply about 14% of the sample.

Ficoll-Paque density gradient centrifugation was used to isolate PBMCs. The TCR sequence derives from an adult woman who had mild COVID-19 (a few samples of this study predate the infection). The sample titles of this study are shuffled in the database, so cell type and time point are left out; the donor was told from shared clones. This chain joins TRBV20-1 to TRBJ1-2; the D segment cannot be called with confidence. The sequencing sample was made of PBMCs or a T cell subset sorted from them (not recorded which). The CDR3 has the sequence CSASEGFYGYTF. Here is the DNA: TGCAGTGCTTCTGAGGGATTCTATGGCTACACCTTC.